The clone carrying this TCR beta chain was seen a single time. In the original workflow: Estimates of nucleated cell counts were drawn from the amplification of reference gene primers. Assay: immunoSEQ multiplex PCR; the TCRdb copy retains only in-frame clones and omits some. V and J calls and clone size are copied from that table; D and trimming were computed from the DNA. This sample has approximately 190,000 clones, with under 90% found just once. These data are taken from a study of blood T cell repertoires in COVID-19. Study as a whole: Collection of acute and convalescent COVID-19 samples took place in the United States, Italy and Spain. The analysed material was cDNA or gDNA that came from T cells, B-cell-depleted T cells, or PBMCs.

The CDR3 runs to 17 residues. Germline-derived CDR1 and CDR2 are MNHEY and SMNVEV (reference sequence). Trimming cost V 4 bases and J 6 bases; bases outside gene matches: 13. Sequencing used peripheral blood. The clonotype comes from a man aged 55-75 years with acute or convalescent COVID-19. J is TRBJ2-3 and V is TRBV27; 10 bases are shared with TRBD2. CDR3 protein: CASSSTEREGASDTQYF. CDR3 bases: TGTGCCAGCAGTTCCACAGAGCGGGAGGGCGCATCGGATACGCAGTATTTT.